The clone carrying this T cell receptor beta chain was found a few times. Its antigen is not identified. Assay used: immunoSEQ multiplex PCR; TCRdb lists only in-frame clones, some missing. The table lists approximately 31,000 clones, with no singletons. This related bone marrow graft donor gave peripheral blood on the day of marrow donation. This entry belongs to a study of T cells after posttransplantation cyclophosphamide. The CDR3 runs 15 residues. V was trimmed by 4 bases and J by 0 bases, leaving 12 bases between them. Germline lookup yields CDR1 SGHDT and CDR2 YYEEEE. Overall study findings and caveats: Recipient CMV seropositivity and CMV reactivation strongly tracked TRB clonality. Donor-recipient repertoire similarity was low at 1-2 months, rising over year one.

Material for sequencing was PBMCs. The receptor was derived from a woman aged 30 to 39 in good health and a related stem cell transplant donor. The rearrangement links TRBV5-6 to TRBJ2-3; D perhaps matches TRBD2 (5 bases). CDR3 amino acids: CASSPLAGSTDTQYF. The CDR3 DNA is TGTGCCAGCAGCCCTCTGGCGGGCAGCACAGATACGCAGTATTTT.